This T cell receptor (beta chain) was retrieved from a study of cytomegalovirus exposure and HLA in healthy donors. Study conclusions and caveats: Prior analysis indicated that the majority of TCR beta V segments exhibited productivity approximately 87% or approximately 30% of the time. Follow-up analysis seemed to connect common viral pathogens with several of the most significant clusters identified. When presence/absence was analysed, sequencing depth was taken to be roughly uniform across donors.

Primers: 60 Vbeta forward and 13 Jbeta reverse. Produced via immunoSEQ multiplex PCR; TCRdb's table is partial and in-frame only. The sample comprises about 160,000 clones, around 84% of which are singletons, and more than 2% rests with the top ten. V was trimmed by 0 bases and J by 9 bases, leaving 9 bases between them. Germline V gene sequence: CDR1 MRHNA, CDR2 SNTAGT. This CDR3 has 13 residues. Worth noting for this clone: The antigen remains unidentified.

The V call is TRBV6-4, the J call TRBJ2-1; unclear D gene. The sample taken for sequencing was PBMCs. The clonotype originates from a man aged 18 to 30 in good health and CMV-seropositive. The CDR3 sequence: CASSDSLMSEQFF. The CDR3 DNA reads as TGTGCCAGCAGTGACTCCCTGATGAGTGAGCAGTTCTTC.